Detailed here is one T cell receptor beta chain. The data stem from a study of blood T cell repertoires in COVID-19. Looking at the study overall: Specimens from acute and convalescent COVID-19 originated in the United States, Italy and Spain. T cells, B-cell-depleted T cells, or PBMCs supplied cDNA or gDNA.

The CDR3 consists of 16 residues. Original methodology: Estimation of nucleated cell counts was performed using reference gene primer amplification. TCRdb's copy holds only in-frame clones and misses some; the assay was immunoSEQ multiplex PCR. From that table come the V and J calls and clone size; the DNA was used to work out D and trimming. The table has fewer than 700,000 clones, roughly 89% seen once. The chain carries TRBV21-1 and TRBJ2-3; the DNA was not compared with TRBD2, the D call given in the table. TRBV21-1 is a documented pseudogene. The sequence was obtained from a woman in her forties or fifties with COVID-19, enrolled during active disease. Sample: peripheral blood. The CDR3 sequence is CASSKTLGASPDTQYF. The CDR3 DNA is TGTGCCAGCAGCAAAACGCTTGGAGCCTCCCCAGATACGCAGTATTTT.